A selection of T cell receptor beta chains follows, all from one sample in a study of T cell changes during pregnancy in multiple sclerosis. The data were produced by immunoSEQ multiplex PCR, yet TCRdb's version contains in-frame clones alone and is incomplete. Altogether tens of thousands of clones are present, 90% to 95% being singletons, with the ten largest covering 0.21%. The sample was CD4+ T cells from peripheral blood mononuclear cells, taken before pregnancy. The receptors originated from a female donor with multiple sclerosis, enrolled in a pregnancy study. CDR3s include the opening cysteine and the closing phenylalanine or tryptophan.

v_call	j_call	cdr3_aa
TRBV11-2	TRBJ1-2	CASSLERTGPSTF
TRBV2	TRBJ2-7	CASRRDRAVQYF
TRBV28	TRBJ2-7	CACAGTSGAGEQYF
TRBV12-2	TRBJ1-5	CASRLGTGQGHQPQHF
TRBV28	TRBJ1-4	CASSSPSGATNEKLFF
TRBV2	TRBJ1-4	CASSESTAGEKLFF
TRBV2	TRBJ2-1	CASSVTVVNNEQFF
TRBV5-1	TRBJ2-7	CASGRQSPLTEQYF
TRBV30	TRBJ1-4	CAWGLGWGPRAFNEKLFF
TRBV15	TRBJ2-2	CATSTGSGLRTGELFF
TRBV11-1	TRBJ2-1	CASSPRTSGGARSYNEQFF
TRBV2	TRBJ1-1	CASSPEGLTEAFF
TRBV5-6	TRBJ2-1	CASRDNYEQFF
TRBV7-2	TRBJ2-1	CASSLVMGLASLQFF
TRBV14	TRBJ2-7	CASRASGGSEQYF
TRBV27	TRBJ2-5	CASTGRGTGQETQYF
TRBV6-5	TRBJ1-6	CASSLYNSPLHF
TRBV2	TRBJ1-2	CASSAGEGRGRWNGYTF
TRBV5-8	TRBJ1-2	CASSPITFNHGYTF
TRBV7-9	TRBJ2-7	CASSPPGQIYEQYF
TRBV5-1	TRBJ2-7	CASSPGFSSYEQYF
TRBV6-5	TRBJ2-7	CASSPRQGLYEQYF
TRBV10-3	TRBJ2-7	CAISAPARDEQYF
TRBV7-9	TRBJ2-1	CATSTSGGANEQFF
TRBV7-9	TRBJ1-2	CASSFGVEKIYGYTF
TRBV19	TRBJ1-4	CASSIPGGGNEKLFF
TRBV7-3	TRBJ2-3	CASSWTSGSTDTQYF
TRBV6-1	TRBJ2-1	CASSEGASGGNEQFF
TRBV5-1	TRBJ1-2	CASSLAGTGGGYTF
TRBV5-1	TRBJ1-1	CASSLDQTAEAFF
TRBV25-1	TRBJ2-7	CASSEYGRYEQYF
TRBV11-2	TRBJ1-6	CASSVGGTDSPLHF
TRBV5-6	TRBJ2-4	CASSLGAENIQYF
TRBV7-9	TRBJ1-2	CASSSSGGGLHGYTF
TRBV6-5	TRBJ1-5	CASSPGGGNQPQHF
TRBV7-8	TRBJ2-7	CASSARGGSYEQYF
TRBV4-2	TRBJ2-2	CASSQEPGKTGELFF
TRBV2	TRBJ2-3	CASNRDSTDTQYF
TRBV4-2	TRBJ1-2	CASSQGQGVGYTF
TRBV5-1	TRBJ1-1	CASSSFFRVGRNTEAFF
TRBV27	TRBJ2-1	CASSFGREPYNEQFF
TRBV6-1	TRBJ1-1	CASRSTTDTEAFF
TRBV2	TRBJ2-7	CASSELPGQGIPYEQYF
TRBV4-2	TRBJ2-1	CASSQEAGGPPYNEQFF
TRBV28	TRBJ2-6	CASSFVVTPLVRTF
TRBV28	TRBJ1-5	CASQTGSNQPQHF
TRBV25-1	TRBJ1-1	CASSDPGQGDTEAFF
TRBV2	TRBJ1-1	CASSETGRGNTEAFF
TRBV18	TRBJ2-3	CASSPLGGGTDTQYF
TRBV2	TRBJ2-5	CASSGDSKETQYF
TRBV7-6	TRBJ1-1	CASVNRGYMNTEAFF
TRBV6-1	TRBJ1-5	CASTAGGNQPQHF
TRBV5-4	TRBJ1-2	CASSLGGDRGSYGYTF
TRBV28	TRBJ2-7	CASAGQGRTTYEQYF
TRBV27	TRBJ2-2	CASSVTQGAGELFF
TRBV7-2	TRBJ2-1	CASSLVVGVDEQFF
TRBV7-9	TRBJ2-1	CASSSRTAGGPYEQFF
TRBV6-1	TRBJ2-5	CASSEGSQETQYF
TRBV5-1	TRBJ2-1	CASSPIGTSGINEQFF